This TCR beta chain was identified in a study of blood T cell repertoires in COVID-19. Study-wide context: Specimens from acute and convalescent COVID-19 originated in the United States, Italy and Spain. Nucleic acid was either cDNA or gDNA, and it came from T cells, B-cell-depleted T cells, or PBMCs.

Original analysis: Reference gene primer amplification gave estimated nucleated cell counts. Libraries were prepared by immunoSEQ multiplex PCR; TCRdb keeps only in-frame clonotypes and omits some of them. V, J and clone size were drawn from that table, and D and trimming were deduced from the DNA. The table has roughly 32,000 clones, approximately 91% seen once. The CDR3 is 15 amino acids. Trimming cost V 2 bases and J 8 bases; bases outside gene matches: 9. Germline V lookup: CDR1 SGHAT, CDR2 FQNNGV. This chain joins TRBV11-2 and TRBJ2-1; the match to TRBD2 covers 7 bases. The TCR sequence derives from a man aged 55 to 69 with acute or convalescent COVID-19. Material: peripheral blood. The CDR3 protein is CASSLKAGAAHEQFF. The CDR3 nucleotides read TGTGCCAGCAGCTTAAAGGCGGGAGCGGCCCATGAGCAGTTCTTC.